This record covers a single TCR beta chain. The data stem from a study of blood T cell repertoires in COVID-19. In the study overall: Nucleic acid was either cDNA or gDNA, and it came from T cells, B-cell-depleted T cells, or PBMCs.

Those who participated ranged in age from roughly 18 to 89 years and resided in 20 to 30 US areas. Participants were placed into cohorts based on the clinical history they reported. Two consecutive negative NP/OP PCR tests, clearance, or resolved symptoms defined Cohort 3 recovery. The table came from immunoSEQ multiplex PCR; TCRdb's copy has only in-frame clones and leaves some out. The sample holds 150,000 to 200,000 clones, about four fifths seen once. This receptor was obtained from a man between 50 and 59 years old who had recovered from COVID-19. The sequenced material came from PBMCs or T cells enriched from blood (not recorded which).

The CDR3 bases are TGTGCCAGCTCACCACAACAGGGTATTTCACCCCTCCACTTT. It specifies CASSPQQGISPLHF. The V gene is TRBV18, the J gene TRBJ1-6; the D gene is possibly TRBD1 (6 bases). V lost 1 base and J 9 bases, leaving 10 bases between the germline ends. The CDR3 contains 14 residues. Germline CDR1 is KGHSH and CDR2 is LQKENI. Full variable domain (rest looked up from reference TRBV18 and TRBJ1-6): NAGVMQNPRHLVRRRGQEARLRCSPMKGHSHVYWYRQLPEEGLKFMVYLQKENIIDESGMPKERFSAEFPKEGPSILRIQQVVRGDSAAYFCASSPQQGISPLHFGNGTRLTVT.